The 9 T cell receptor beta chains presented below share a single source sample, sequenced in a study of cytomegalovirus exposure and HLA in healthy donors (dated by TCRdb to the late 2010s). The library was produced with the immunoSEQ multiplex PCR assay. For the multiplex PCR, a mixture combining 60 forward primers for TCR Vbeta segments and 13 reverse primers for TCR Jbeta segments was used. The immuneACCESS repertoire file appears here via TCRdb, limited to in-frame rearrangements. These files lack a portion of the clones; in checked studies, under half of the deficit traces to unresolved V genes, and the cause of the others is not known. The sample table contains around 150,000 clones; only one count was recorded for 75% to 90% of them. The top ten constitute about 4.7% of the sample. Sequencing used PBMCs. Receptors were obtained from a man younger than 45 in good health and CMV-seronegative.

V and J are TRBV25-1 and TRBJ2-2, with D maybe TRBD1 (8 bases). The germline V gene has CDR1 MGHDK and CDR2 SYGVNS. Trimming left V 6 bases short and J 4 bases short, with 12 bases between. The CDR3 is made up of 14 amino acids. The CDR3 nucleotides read TGTGCCAGCAGCACAGGGGGGGGCACCGGGGAGCTGTTTTTT. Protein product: CASSTGGGTGELFF.

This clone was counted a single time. CDR3 amino acids: CASSLTPPYEQYF. CDR3 coding DNA: TGTGCCAGCAGCCTCACTCCCCCCTACGAGCAGTACTTC. V usage is TRBV5-5 and J usage is TRBJ2-7; D ambiguous. V was shortened by 4 bases and J by 2 bases, with 10 bases between the two germline ends. Germline V gene data show CDR1 as SGHKS and CDR2 as YYEKEE (reference sequence). This CDR3 region has 13 residues. The whole variable domain, remainder taken from reference TRBV5-5 and TRBJ2-7, is DAGVTQSPTHLIKTRGQQVTLRCSPISGHKSVSWYQQVLGQGPQFIFQYYEKEERGRGNFPDRFSARQFPNYSSELNVNALLLGDSALYLCASSLTPPYEQYFGPGTRLTVT.

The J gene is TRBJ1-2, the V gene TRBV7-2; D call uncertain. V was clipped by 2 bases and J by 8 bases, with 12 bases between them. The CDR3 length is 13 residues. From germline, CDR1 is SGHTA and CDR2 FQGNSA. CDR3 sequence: CASSLIRDRGYTF. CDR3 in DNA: TGTGCCAGCAGCTTAATCCGGGATCGGGGCTACACCTTC.

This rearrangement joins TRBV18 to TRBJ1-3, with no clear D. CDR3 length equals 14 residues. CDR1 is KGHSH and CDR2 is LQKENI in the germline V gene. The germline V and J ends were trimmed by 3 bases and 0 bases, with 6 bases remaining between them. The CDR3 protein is CASSPNGSGNTIYF. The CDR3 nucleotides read TGTGCCAGCTCACCGAACGGCTCTGGAAACACCATATATTTT.

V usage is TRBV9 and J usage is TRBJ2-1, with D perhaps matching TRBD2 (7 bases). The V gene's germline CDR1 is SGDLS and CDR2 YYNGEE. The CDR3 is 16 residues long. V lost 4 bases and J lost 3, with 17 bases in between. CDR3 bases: TGTGCCAGCAGCCCAGGGCTCGGGGGGCTCTACAATGAGCAGTTCTTC. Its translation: CASSPGLGGLYNEQFF.

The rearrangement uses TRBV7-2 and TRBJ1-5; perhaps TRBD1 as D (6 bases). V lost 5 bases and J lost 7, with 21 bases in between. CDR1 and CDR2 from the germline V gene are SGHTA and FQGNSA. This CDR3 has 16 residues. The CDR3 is CASSPGGTRLGQPQHF. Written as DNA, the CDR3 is TGTGCCAGCAGCCCAGGTGGGACACGCCTTGGGCAGCCCCAGCATTTT.

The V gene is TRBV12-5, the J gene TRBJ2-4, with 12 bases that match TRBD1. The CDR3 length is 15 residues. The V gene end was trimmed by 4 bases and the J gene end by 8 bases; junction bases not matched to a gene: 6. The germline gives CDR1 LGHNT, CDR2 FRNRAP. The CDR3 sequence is CASGSGTGGRDIQYF. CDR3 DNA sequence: TGTGCTAGTGGTTCCGGGACAGGGGGCCGAGACATTCAGTACTTC. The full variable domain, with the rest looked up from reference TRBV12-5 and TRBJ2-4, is DARVTQTPRHKVTEMGQEVTMRCQPILGHNTVFWYRQTMMQGLELLAYFRNRAPLDDSGMPKDRFSAEMPDATLATLKIQPSEPRDSAVYFCASGSGTGGRDIQYFGAGTRLSVL.

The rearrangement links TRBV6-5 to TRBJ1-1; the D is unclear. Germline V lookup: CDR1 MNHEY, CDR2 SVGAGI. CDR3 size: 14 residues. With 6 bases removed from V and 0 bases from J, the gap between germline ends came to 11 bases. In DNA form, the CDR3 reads TGTGCCAGCAGATCGATGAGTATGAACACTGAAGCTTTCTTT. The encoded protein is CASRSMSMNTEAFF.

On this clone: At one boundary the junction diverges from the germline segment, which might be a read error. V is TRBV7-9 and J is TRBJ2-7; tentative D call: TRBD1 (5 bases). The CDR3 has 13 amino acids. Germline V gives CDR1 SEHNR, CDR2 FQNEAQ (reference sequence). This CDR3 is CSSSFPDSEEQYF. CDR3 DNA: TGTTCCAGCAGCTTCCCTGACAGCGAGGAGCAGTACTTC.